One and the same sample provided the 20 T cell receptor beta chains below, sequenced in a study of shared clonotypes between healthy human individuals (dated by TCRdb to about 2020). The method was the immunoSEQ multiplex PCR assay. TCRdb limited this immuneACCESS table to in-frame rearrangements with V and J called. A share of clones is missing; checked studies link under half to unresolved V genes, and the rest is unexplained. In all, the sample holds about 520,000 clones, and about 96% of those were seen once. Together, the top ten hold about 0.06% of the sample. The sequenced sample was naive CD4+ T cells sorted from blood. The sample's cell subset or site label, in plain terms: CD45RA+ positively selected. The source is a woman aged 25 to 39 in good health.

The V gene is TRBV5-1, the J gene TRBJ2-5; 7 bases are a match to TRBD2. Looked up from germline, CDR1 is SGHRS and CDR2 is YFSETQ. Unmatched junction bases numbered 6, after V lost 7 bases and J lost 3 bases. The CDR3 runs to 13 residues. As DNA, the CDR3 is TGCGCCAGCGCCAGGACTAGTGAAGAGACCCAGTACTTC. Its translation is CASARTSEETQYF.

This chain links TRBV5-1 with TRBJ1-2; D not resolved. The length of the CDR3 is 13 residues. Germline CDR1 SGHRS, CDR2 YFSETQ. V dropped 3 bases and J dropped 8 bases, with 14 bases sitting between them. The CDR3 region has the DNA TGCGCCAGCAGCTCGGGTTCCCAGGAGGGCTACACCTTC. Translating gives CASSSGSQEGYTF.

This chain uses TRBV15 with TRBJ1-3, with 7 bases identical to TRBD1. Germline V gene lookup returns CDR1 LNHNV and CDR2 YYDKDF (reference sequence). The CDR3 runs to 15 residues. J was trimmed by 2 bases and V by 2 bases; bases with no gene match: 3. The CDR3 here is CATSRHQGAGNTIYF. The CDR3 coding sequence is TGTGCCACCAGCAGACATCAGGGGGCTGGAAACACCATATATTTT.

The rearrangement joins TRBV7-9 to TRBJ1-3; possibly TRBD1 for D (6 bases). CDR3 size: 13 residues. Germline lookup yields CDR1 SEHNR and CDR2 FQNEAQ (reference sequence). V was clipped by 1 base and J by 9 bases, with 10 bases between them. CDR3 bases: TGTGCCAGCAGCTTAGAAGAGACAGGCACCATATATTTT. Residues: CASSLEETGTIYF.

This chain connects TRBV4-1 to TRBJ2-7; D may be TRBD1 or TRBD2 (5 bases each). Looked up from germline, CDR1 is MGHRA and CDR2 is YSYEKL. With 2 bases removed from V and 7 bases from J, the gap between germline ends came to 15 bases. The CDR3 totals 14 residues. The CDR3 DNA is TGCGCCAGCAGCCAATTCACAGGATCGGGGGAGCAGTACTTC. Its protein product is CASSQFTGSGEQYF.

DNA of the CDR3: TGTGCCAGCAGCACTTCGGCGGTCCATGGCTACACCTTC. This sequence encodes CASSTSAVHGYTF. The chain recombines TRBV5-6 with TRBJ1-2; no definite D call. CDR3 length: 13 residues. Germline values: CDR1 SGHDT, CDR2 YYEEEE. Trimming took off 4 bases at V and 6 bases at J, with 13 bases between the two ends.

This clone was recorded only once. The chain joins TRBV10-3 to TRBJ2-1, with D maybe TRBD2 (5 bases). CDR3 length: 15 residues. Trimming took off 0 bases at V and 3 bases at J, with 9 bases between the two ends. Germline V lookup: CDR1 ENHRY, CDR2 SYGVKD. This chain's CDR3 is CAISESNSVYNEQFF. Here the CDR3 DNA reads TGTGCCATCAGTGAGTCGAATAGCGTCTACAATGAGCAGTTCTTC.

CDR3 nucleotides: TGTGCCAGCAGCTTAGAAGTCGGGGACTATGGCTACACCTTC. It codes for CASSLEVGDYGYTF. The gene calls are TRBV7-2 and TRBJ1-2; D remains ambiguous. The CDR3 spans 14 residues. V was shortened by 1 base and J by 3 bases, with 9 bases between the two germline ends. CDR1 SGHTA and CDR2 FQGNSA come from the germline V gene.

The chain joins TRBV4-1 to TRBJ1-4; 10 bases fit TRBD1. V was pared by 1 base and J by 9 bases, with 5 bases of the junction left unmatched. The CDR3 length is 15 residues. Germline V CDR1 and CDR2: MGHRA, YSYEKL. The CDR3 protein is CASSQAGTGEKKLFF. In nucleotides, the CDR3 is TGCGCCAGCAGCCAAGCCGGGACAGGGGAAAAAAAACTGTTTTTT.

V is TRBV27 and J is TRBJ2-2; the D is unclear. Germline V gene sequence: CDR1 MNHEY, CDR2 SMNVEV (reference sequence). The V and J ends lost 6 bases and 3 bases respectively, with 14 bases between them. This CDR3 is built from 15 residues. The CDR3 here is CASSSAITYTGELFF. The CDR3 DNA reads TGTGCCAGCAGCTCCGCCATTACCTACACCGGGGAGCTGTTTTTT.

This clone was recorded only once. The rearrangement joins TRBV28 to TRBJ2-1; D may be TRBD2 (6 bases). Germline V gene data show CDR1 as MDHEN and CDR2 as SYDVKM. Trimming left V 8 bases short and J 11 bases short, with 13 bases between. The CDR3 totals 11 residues. DNA of the CDR3: TGTGCCAGCGGCAGGGCGGGGAAGCAGTTCTTC. Its translation is CASGRAGKQFF.

This rearrangement joins TRBV6-5 to TRBJ2-7; no reliable D call. CDR3 length equals 13 residues. The germline V and J ends were trimmed by 2 bases and 4 bases, with 9 bases remaining between them. From germline, CDR1 is MNHEY and CDR2 SVGAGI. CDR3 sequence: CASSYGITYEQYF. In DNA, the CDR3 is TGTGCCAGCAGTTACGGTATAACTTACGAGCAGTACTTC.

The genes are TRBV9 and TRBJ2-1; D unresolved. The CDR3 length is 17 residues. Trimming took 0 bases from V and 0 from J, leaving 13 bases between them. Germline V gene data show CDR1 as SGDLS and CDR2 as YYNGEE. The CDR3 DNA follows: TGTGCCAGCAGCGTAGGGCTAACACTGGGCTCCTACAATGAGCAGTTCTTC. It codes for CASSVGLTLGSYNEQFF.

This chain links TRBV28 with TRBJ2-3, with D perhaps matching TRBD2 (6 bases). The CDR3 is 13 residues long. V lost 5 bases to trimming and J lost 8 bases, with 14 bases between them. The germline CDR1 and CDR2 sequences are MDHEN and SYDVKM. The CDR3: CASSPRTTGTQYF. The CDR3 bases are TGTGCCAGCAGTCCCCGGACTACGGGTACGCAGTATTTT.

In its sample, this clone was seen once. The chain employs TRBV7-9 and TRBJ1-2; a possible D gene is TRBD1 (6 bases). CDR1 and CDR2 from the germline V gene are SEHNR and FQNEAQ (reference sequence). This CDR3 spans 16 amino acids. V lost 0 bases and J lost 2, with 13 bases in between. The CDR3 sequence is CASSLAGRTGNYGYTF. The CDR3 nucleotides are TGTGCCAGCAGCTTAGCCGGAAGAACAGGGAACTATGGCTACACCTTC. The full variable domain, its missing parts supplied by reference TRBV7-9 and TRBJ1-2, is DTGVSQNPRHKITKRGQNVTFRCDPISEHNRLYWYRQTLGQGPEFLTYFQNEAQLEKSRLLSDRFSAERPKGSFSTLEIQRTEQGDSAMYLCASSLAGRTGNYGYTFGSGTRLTVV.

The chain recombines TRBV12-2 with TRBJ1-5; TRBD1, the D gene given by the table, was not confirmed from the DNA. TRBV12-2 is marked as a pseudogene. This CDR3 region has 18 residues. The CDR3 nucleotides are TGTGCAAGTCGCTTACGAAAAGGGACATCGGGCCGCAATCAGCCCCAGCATTTT. The encoded protein is CASRLRKGTSGRNQPQHF.

This chain connects TRBV19 to TRBJ2-7; no clear D. Germline values: CDR1 LNHDA, CDR2 SQIVND (reference sequence). CDR3 length: 13 residues. V was cut by 9 bases and J by 2 bases, with 14 bases left in between. DNA of the CDR3: TGTGCCAGCAATTTGCGCGGAACCTACGAGCAGTACTTC. Protein product: CASNLRGTYEQYF.

The chain has TRBV7-9 and TRBJ1-1, with 10 positions matching TRBD1. This CDR3 comprises 14 residues. Germline V gene data show CDR1 as SEHNR and CDR2 as FQNEAQ (reference sequence). The junction had 6 bases not matched to a gene; V was cut back by 5 bases and J by 6 bases. The CDR3 protein is CASSPRTGGAEAFF. CDR3 in DNA: TGTGCCAGCAGCCCGCGGACAGGGGGAGCTGAAGCTTTCTTT.

V is TRBV5-8 and J is TRBJ2-3; 7 bases align to TRBD1. V was pared by 0 bases and J by 1 base, with 5 bases of the junction left unmatched. The germline V gene has CDR1 SGHTS and CDR2 YDEGEE. The CDR3 totals 16 residues. CDR3 nucleotides: TGTGCCAGCAGCTTGGCTCGGGACAGACGCACAGATACGCAGTATTTT. Amino acids: CASSLARDRRTDTQYF. Using reference TRBV5-8 and TRBJ2-3 for the parts outside the CDR3, the full variable domain is EAGVTQSPTHLIKTRGQQATLRCSPISGHTSVYWYQQALGLGLQFLLWYDEGEERNRGNFPPRFSGRQFPNYSSELNVNALELEDSALYLCASSLARDRRTDTQYFGPGTRLTVL.

This chain links TRBV7-2 with TRBJ1-1; tentatively, D is TRBD1 (5 bases). The CDR3 spans 13 residues. V was clipped by 3 bases and J by 4 bases, with 9 bases between them. The V gene's germline CDR1 is SGHTA and CDR2 FQGNSA. CDR3 nucleotide sequence: TGTGCCAGCAGCTTGGGGGTCCTCACTGAAGCTTTCTTT. As protein: CASSLGVLTEAFF.